This TCR beta chain is drawn from a study of early T cells in non-severe SARS-CoV-2 infection (dated by TCRdb to the early 2020s). Notes on the research overall: Because TCR sequencing relied on bulk RNA taken from unsorted whole blood, pairing of alpha and beta chains was not possible. Study-wide findings and limitations: VDJdb matching was skewed toward anti-spike CD8 responses and likely underestimated virus-specific expansions by missing private and CD4 specificities.

This was a case-control study nested in a cohort of healthcare workers in London, UK, who had nasopharyngeal swab PCR tests and blood samples taken every week. Healthcare workers were recruited between 23 and 31 March 2020, during the week of the UK lockdown, and were followed weekly for up to roughly 16 weeks. With respect to this clonotype: There is no known antigen for this receptor. Base qualities are not recorded, but no much larger clone differs from it by a single base.

From the cysteine up to the phenylalanine, the CDR3 has a length of 14 residues. The retained sequence is limited to the CDR3, 42 bases, with the frame set at the first base. V is trimmed back by 5 bases and J by 0 bases, and the junction contains 3 bases that no gene match accounts for. Library prep was done by 5' RACE. Reads for this sample came from a NextSeq 500. To correct for sequencing error and PCR bias, the TCR library protocol tagged individual cDNA molecules with unique molecular identifiers. TCR alpha and beta chains were both sequenced, and the abundances of alpha and beta sequences in each sample were closely correlated with each other. The authors' analysis ran thus. Decombinator V4 was used to annotate the V gene, J gene and CDR3 of the TCR sequences. TCRs were defined as expanded if a significant change between any two time points was detected under a Poisson model with p below 0.0001. TCR abundances were normalised to the total number of TCRs sequenced per sample and were expressed as counts per million. TRAV1-2 paired with TRAJ12, TRAJ20 or TRAJ33 defined MAIT TCRs, while TRAV10 paired with TRAJ18 defined iNKT TCRs. VDJdb, accessed 1 November 2021, was searched for CMV, EBV and SARS-CoV-2 annotated TCRs, excluding TCRs annotated for multiple antigens. TCRdb trimmed the raw reads at Q25, called clones with MiXCR and kept productive beta chains. Rows are unified per CDR3 protein, each entry keeping the most common DNA and genes. TCRdb's processing, not the authors', yielded these V and J calls. The sample has 70,000 to 75,000 distinct CDR3 sequences on record, roughly 13% of them singletons. Of the sample, about 14% is held by the ten largest clones.

Sequenced: whole blood. The V and J genes are TRBV12-3 or TRBV12-4 and TRBJ1-1, and 7 junction bases match TRBD1. The receptor's source is an adult who was a healthcare worker with PCR-confirmed SARS-CoV-2 infection or an uninfected control (not recorded which). The nucleotide sequence reads TGTGCCAGCAGTAACAGGGGAATGAACACTGAAGCTTTCTTT. Its translation is CASSNRGMNTEAFF.